Listed below are T cell receptor beta chains from one sample, sequenced in a study of T cells in Graves' hyperthyroidism and ophthalmopathy. One entry per CDR3 protein results from TCRdb running MiXCR on the multiplex PCR reads. The data show a few hundred thousand distinct CDR3 sequences, more than 45% seen once. Sequencing was done on a sample of peripheral blood or thyroid tissue (not recorded which). These receptors were collected from a woman under 30 with Graves' hyperthyroidism. The CDR3 runs from the conserved cysteine through the conserved F or W. The order of the fields is V gene, CDR3 protein.

TRBV27,CASQVDYSALYEQYF
TRBV25-1,CASSEYGRYEQYF
TRBV20-1,CSASNLAGGPVSTDTQYF
TRBV5-6,CASSLGLTSGQPQHF
TRBV19,CASSQRGLAGTQYF
TRBV7-6,CASSLEAGSSGANVLTF
TRBV2,CASSESGRGTGEPQHF
TRBV11-2,CASSRPGTRMTGANVLTF
TRBV6-5,CASSSIFLGVRELFF
TRBV7-2,CASSDRQGVYYGYTF
TRBV7-9,CASFATGSWNTEAFF
TRBV2,CASIGVGATSTDTQYF
TRBV24-1,CATNRGAAESKTTQYF
TRBV7-2,CASSLRQGRTEAFF
TRBV4-1,CASSLPSGSEQYF
TRBV7-9,CASSSQRDRVRGANVLTF
TRBV5-1,CASSPGPPRTGPNEKLFF
TRBV9,CASSAREASPLHF
TRBV5-1,CASSLGLAYNEQFF